This TCR beta chain was sequenced for a study of CD8 T cells in ankylosing spondylitis. Germline V CDR1 and CDR2: MDHEN, SYDVKM. CDR3 length equals 15 residues. The germline V and J ends were trimmed by 5 bases and 3 bases, with 17 bases remaining between them. In this sample, this clonotype turned up many times. It was by quantitative 5'-RACE with molecular barcodes that TCR beta libraries were made. TCRdb re-called the 5' RACE reads with MiXCR, one entry per CDR3 protein. The table shows over 30,000 distinct CDR3 sequences, with 13% occurring only once. This clonotype originated in a male donor with ankylosing spondylitis. The sequenced material came from synovial fluid, either unsorted or a sorted T cell fraction (not recorded which). The gene calls are TRBV28 and TRBJ2-7, with D possibly TRBD1 on 6 matching bases. The CDR3 region has the DNA TGTGCCAGCAGTCAACTCCGGGACACCTTCTACGAGCAGTACTTC. Translated: CASSQLRDTFYEQYF.